This TCR beta chain comes out of a study of shared clonotypes between healthy human individuals. At least ten counts were recorded for this clone. The data were produced by immunoSEQ multiplex PCR, yet TCRdb's version contains in-frame clones alone and is incomplete. This sample yields about 1 million clones, of which about 75% are seen a single time; over 1.3% belongs to the top ten. Germline CDR1 is ENHRY and CDR2 is SYGVKD. Losses at the gene ends were 3 bases for V and 3 bases for J; bases not matched to a gene: 1. The CDR3 length is 14 residues. This TCR was recovered from a man aged 18 to 35 in good health. Sequenced: memory CD4+ T cells sorted from blood. Subset noted: CD45RA-negative fraction. J is TRBJ1-3 and V is TRBV10-3; 8 nucleotides line up with TRBD1. CDR3 bases: TGTGCCATCAGTGACAGGGGGCATGGAAACACCATATATTTT. As protein: CAISDRGHGNTIYF.